Following are 2 T cell receptor beta chains from one sample sequenced in a study of T cells after yellow fever vaccination. Each CDR3 protein is one row after TCRdb ran MiXCR on the 5' RACE reads. The sample lists under 50,000 distinct CDR3 sequences, approximately 6.3% seen once, with roughly 10% in the top ten. The sequencing here drew on PBMCs, either bulk or a sorted T-cell subset (CD4+, CD8+, memory, or dextramer-sorted; not recorded which), taken 45 days after the yellow fever booster vaccination. These receptors all stem from a man younger than 45 who received the YFV17D yellow fever vaccine.

In its sample, this clonotype was seen many times. This chain joins TRBV19 and TRBJ1-2; 7 nucleotides agree with TRBD1. V was pared by 10 bases and J by 4 bases, with 18 bases of the junction left unmatched. The CDR3 has 16 residues. In germline, CDR1 is LNHDA, CDR2 SQIVND (reference sequence). The CDR3 here is CATQTVGAQGTYGYTF. The CDR3, as DNA: TGTGCCACCCAGACGGTCGGGGCACAGGGGACCTATGGCTACACCTTC.

This clonotype was observed many times. V and J are TRBV20-1 and TRBJ2-1; no firm D call. V gave up 7 bases and J gave up 5 bases, with 6 bases separating them. Germline V gene data show CDR1 as DFQATT and CDR2 as SNEGSKA (reference sequence). The CDR3 is made up of 10 amino acids. CDR3 DNA: TGCAGTGGCTCGGACAATGAGCAGTTCTTC. It encodes CSGSDNEQFF.